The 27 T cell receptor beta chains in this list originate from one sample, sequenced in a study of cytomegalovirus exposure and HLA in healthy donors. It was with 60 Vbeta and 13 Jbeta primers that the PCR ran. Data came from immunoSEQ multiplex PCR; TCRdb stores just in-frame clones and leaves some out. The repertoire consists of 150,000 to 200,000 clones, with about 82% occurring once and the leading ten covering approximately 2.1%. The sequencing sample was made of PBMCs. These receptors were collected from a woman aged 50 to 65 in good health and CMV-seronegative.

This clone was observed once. Written as DNA, the CDR3 is TGTGCTGCCCCGTGGGGACAGCTCAATCAGCCCCAGCATTTT. Its protein is CAAPWGQLNQPQHF. This chain joins TRBV30 and TRBJ1-5; 7 bases fit TRBD1. The CDR3 covers 14 residues. Germline-derived CDR1 and CDR2 are GTSNPN and SVGIG (reference sequence).

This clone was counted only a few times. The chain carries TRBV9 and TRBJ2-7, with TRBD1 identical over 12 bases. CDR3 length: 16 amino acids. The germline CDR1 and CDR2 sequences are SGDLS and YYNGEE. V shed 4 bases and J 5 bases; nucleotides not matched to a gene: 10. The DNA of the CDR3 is TGTGCCAGCAGCCCAGGGGACAGGGGGCGCCGGGACGAGCAGTACTTC. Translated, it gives CASSPGDRGRRDEQYF.

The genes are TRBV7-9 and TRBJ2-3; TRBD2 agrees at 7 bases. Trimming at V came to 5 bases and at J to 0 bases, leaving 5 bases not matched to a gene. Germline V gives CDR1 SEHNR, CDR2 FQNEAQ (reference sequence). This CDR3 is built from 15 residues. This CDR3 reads CASSLSGSSTDTQYF. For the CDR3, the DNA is TGTGCCAGCAGCCTTAGCGGGTCTAGCACAGATACGCAGTATTTT.

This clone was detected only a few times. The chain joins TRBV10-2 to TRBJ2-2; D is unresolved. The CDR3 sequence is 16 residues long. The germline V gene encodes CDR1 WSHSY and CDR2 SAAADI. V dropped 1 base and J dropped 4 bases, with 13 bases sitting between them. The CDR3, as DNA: TGCGCCAGCAGTGAGTTAAGACGAGGAACCACCGGGGAGCTGTTTTTT. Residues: CASSELRRGTTGELFF.

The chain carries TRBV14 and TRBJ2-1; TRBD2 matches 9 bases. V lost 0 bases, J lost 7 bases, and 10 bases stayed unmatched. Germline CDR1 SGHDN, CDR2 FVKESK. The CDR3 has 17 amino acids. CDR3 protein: CASSQDWASGEGNEQFF. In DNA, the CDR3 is TGTGCCAGCAGCCAAGATTGGGCTAGCGGGGAGGGGAATGAGCAGTTCTTC. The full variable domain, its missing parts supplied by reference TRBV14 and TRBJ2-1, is EAGVTQFPSHSVIEKGQTVTLRCDPISGHDNLYWYRRVMGKEIKFLLHFVKESKQDESGMPNNRFLAERTGGTYSTLKVQPAELEDSGVYFCASSQDWASGEGNEQFFGPGTRLTVL.

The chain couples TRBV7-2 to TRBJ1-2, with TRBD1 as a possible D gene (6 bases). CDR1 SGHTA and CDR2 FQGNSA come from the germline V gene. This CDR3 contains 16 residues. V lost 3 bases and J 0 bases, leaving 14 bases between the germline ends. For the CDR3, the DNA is TGTGCCAGCAGCTTGGCAGACAGGACCACTAACTATGGCTACACCTTC. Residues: CASSLADRTTNYGYTF.

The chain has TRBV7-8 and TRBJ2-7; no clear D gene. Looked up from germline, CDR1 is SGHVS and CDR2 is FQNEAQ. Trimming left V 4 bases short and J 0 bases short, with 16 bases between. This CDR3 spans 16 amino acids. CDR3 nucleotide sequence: TGTGCCAGCAGCTCGATTCCCGCGGAGTCCTCCTACGAGCAGTACTTC. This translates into CASSSIPAESSYEQYF.

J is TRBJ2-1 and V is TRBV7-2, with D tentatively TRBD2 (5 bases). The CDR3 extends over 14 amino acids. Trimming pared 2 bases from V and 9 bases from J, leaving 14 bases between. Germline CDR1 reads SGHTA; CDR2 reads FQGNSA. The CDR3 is CASSLSRGRTEQFF. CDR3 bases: TGTGCCAGCAGCTTATCCCGGGGTCGGACTGAGCAGTTCTTC.

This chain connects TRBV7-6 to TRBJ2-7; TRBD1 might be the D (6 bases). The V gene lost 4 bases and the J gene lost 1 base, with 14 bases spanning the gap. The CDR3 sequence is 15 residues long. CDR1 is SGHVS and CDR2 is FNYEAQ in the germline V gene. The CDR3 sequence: CASSSTGSSSYEQYF. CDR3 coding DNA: TGTGCCAGCAGCTCCACAGGGTCGAGTTCCTACGAGCAGTACTTC.

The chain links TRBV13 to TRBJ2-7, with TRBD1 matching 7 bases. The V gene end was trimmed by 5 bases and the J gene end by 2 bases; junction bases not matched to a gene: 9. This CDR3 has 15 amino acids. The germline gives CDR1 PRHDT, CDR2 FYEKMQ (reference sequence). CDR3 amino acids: CASSLKPGQTYEQYF. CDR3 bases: TGTGCCAGCAGCCTAAAACCGGGACAGACCTACGAGCAGTACTTC. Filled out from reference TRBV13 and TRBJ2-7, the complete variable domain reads AAGVIQSPRHLIKEKRETATLKCYPIPRHDTVYWYQQGPGQDPQFLISFYEKMQSDKGSIPDRFSAQQFSDYHSELNMSSLELGDSALYFCASSLKPGQTYEQYFGPGTRLTVT.

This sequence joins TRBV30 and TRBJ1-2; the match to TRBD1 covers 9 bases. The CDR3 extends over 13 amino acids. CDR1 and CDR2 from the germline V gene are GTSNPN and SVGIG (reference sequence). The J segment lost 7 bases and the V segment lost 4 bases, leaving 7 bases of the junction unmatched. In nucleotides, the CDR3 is TGTGCCTGGAACCGGGACAGGGTCCTTGGCTACACCTTC. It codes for CAWNRDRVLGYTF.

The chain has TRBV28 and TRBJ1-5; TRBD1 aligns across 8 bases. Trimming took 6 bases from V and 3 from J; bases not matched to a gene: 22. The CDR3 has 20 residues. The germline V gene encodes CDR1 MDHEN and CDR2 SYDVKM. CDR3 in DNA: TGTGCCAGCAGCCTCCCCCCCTATTGGACGCCGGGACAGGTCAATCAGCCCCAGCATTTT. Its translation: CASSLPPYWTPGQVNQPQHF.

The chain's CDR3 is CASSEGAPIQHF. For the CDR3, the DNA is TGTGCCAGCAGTGAGGGGGCCCCTATCCAGCATTTT. This chain links TRBV6-1 with TRBJ1-5, with a tentative D call TRBD1 (6 bases). The CDR3 sequence is 12 residues long. The V end lost 3 bases, the J end lost 12 bases, and 12 bases lay between the germline ends. The V gene's germline CDR1 is MNHNS and CDR2 SASEGT.

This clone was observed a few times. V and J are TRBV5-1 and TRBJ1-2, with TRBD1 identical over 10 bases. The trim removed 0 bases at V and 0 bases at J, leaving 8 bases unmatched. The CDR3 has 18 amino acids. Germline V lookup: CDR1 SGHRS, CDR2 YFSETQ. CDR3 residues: CASSLAPGTGVSNYGYTF. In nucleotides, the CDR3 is TGCGCCAGCAGCTTGGCCCCCGGGACAGGGGTTTCTAACTATGGCTACACCTTC.

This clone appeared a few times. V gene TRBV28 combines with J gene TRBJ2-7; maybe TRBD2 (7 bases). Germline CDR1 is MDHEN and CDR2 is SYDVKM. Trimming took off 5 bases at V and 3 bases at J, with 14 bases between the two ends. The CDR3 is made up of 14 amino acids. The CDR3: CASSLLGGGYEQYF. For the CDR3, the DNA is TGTGCCAGCAGTCTCCTAGGGGGGGGCTACGAGCAGTACTTC.

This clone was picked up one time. Here the CDR3 DNA reads TGTGCCAGCAGCCCCCGACTGAGCTTCGGGTCAGATACGCAGTATTTT. This translates into CASSPRLSFGSDTQYF. This chain uses TRBV5-5 with TRBJ2-3, with D uncertain. The ends were cut back, 4 bases at V and 4 bases at J, with 19 bases in the middle. The CDR3 covers 16 residues. Germline CDR1 and CDR2: SGHKS and YYEKEE (reference sequence).

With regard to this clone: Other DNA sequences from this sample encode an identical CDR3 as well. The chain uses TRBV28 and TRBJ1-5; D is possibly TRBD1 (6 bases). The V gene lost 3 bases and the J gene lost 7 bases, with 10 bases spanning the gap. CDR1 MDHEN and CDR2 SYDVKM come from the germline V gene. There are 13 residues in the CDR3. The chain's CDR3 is CASSLGAAQPQHF. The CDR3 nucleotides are TGTGCCAGCAGTTTGGGGGCGGCGCAGCCCCAGCATTTT.

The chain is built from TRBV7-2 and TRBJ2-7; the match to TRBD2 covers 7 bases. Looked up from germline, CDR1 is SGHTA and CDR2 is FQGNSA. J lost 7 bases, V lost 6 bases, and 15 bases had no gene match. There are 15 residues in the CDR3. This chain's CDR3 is CASSQEVTSSREQYF. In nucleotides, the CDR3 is TGTGCCAGCAGTCAAGAGGTGACTAGCTCACGGGAGCAGTACTTC.

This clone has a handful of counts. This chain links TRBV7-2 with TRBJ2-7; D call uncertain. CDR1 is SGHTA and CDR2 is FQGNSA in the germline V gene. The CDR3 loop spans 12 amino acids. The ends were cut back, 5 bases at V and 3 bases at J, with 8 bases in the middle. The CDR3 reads CASSQNSYEQYF. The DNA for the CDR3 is TGTGCCAGCAGCCAGAACAGCTACGAGCAGTACTTC.

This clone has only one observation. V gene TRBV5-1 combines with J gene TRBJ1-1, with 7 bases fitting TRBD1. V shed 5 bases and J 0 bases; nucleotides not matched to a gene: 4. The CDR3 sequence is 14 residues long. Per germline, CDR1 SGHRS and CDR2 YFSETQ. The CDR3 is CASRTGTLNTEAFF. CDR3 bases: TGCGCCAGCAGGACAGGGACGTTGAACACTGAAGCTTTCTTT.

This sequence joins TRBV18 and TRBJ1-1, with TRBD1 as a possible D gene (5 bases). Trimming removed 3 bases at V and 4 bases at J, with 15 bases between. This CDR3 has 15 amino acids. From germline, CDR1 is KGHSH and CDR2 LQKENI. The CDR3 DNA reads TGTGCCAGCTCACCCCTCGACCTGGGGGGCACTGAAGCTTTCTTT. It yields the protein CASSPLDLGGTEAFF.

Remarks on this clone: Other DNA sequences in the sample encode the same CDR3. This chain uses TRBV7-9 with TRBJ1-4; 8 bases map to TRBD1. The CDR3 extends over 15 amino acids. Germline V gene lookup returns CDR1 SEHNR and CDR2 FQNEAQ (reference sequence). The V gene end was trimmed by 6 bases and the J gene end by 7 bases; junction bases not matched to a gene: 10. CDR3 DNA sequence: TGTGCCAGCAGTCACCGTGACAGGGGAGTTGAAAAACTGTTTTTT. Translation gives CASSHRDRGVEKLFF.

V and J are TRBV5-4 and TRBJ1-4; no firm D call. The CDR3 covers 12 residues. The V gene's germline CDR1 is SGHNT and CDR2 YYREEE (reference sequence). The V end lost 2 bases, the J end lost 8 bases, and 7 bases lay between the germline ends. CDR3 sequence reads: CASSFPQEKLFF. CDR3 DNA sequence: TGTGCCAGCAGCTTTCCACAGGAAAAACTGTTTTTT.

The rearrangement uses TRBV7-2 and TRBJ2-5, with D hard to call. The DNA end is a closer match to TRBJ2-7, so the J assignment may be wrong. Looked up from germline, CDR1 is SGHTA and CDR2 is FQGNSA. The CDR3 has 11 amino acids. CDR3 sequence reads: CASSLAREQYF. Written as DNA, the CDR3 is TGTGCCAGCAGCTTAGCTCGCGAGCAGTACTTC.

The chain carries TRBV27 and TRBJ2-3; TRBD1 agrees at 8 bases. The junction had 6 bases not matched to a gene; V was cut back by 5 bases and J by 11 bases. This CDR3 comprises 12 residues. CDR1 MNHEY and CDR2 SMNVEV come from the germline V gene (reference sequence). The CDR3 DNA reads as TGTGCCAGCAGTCAAGGGACAGGCGTGCAGTATTTT. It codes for CASSQGTGVQYF.

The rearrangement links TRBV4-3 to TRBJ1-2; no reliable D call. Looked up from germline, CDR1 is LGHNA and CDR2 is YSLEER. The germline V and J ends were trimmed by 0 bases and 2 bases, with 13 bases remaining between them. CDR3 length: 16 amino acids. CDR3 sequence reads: CASSQDRQVTNYGYTF. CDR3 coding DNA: TGCGCCAGCAGCCAAGATAGGCAGGTTACAAACTATGGCTACACCTTC.

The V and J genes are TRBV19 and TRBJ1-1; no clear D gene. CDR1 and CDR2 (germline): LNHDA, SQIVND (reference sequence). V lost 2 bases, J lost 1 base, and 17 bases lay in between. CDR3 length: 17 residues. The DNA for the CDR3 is TGTGCCAGTAGTATAACTCCCCTGGGCGGAGGGAACACTGAAGCTTTCTTT. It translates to CASSITPLGGGNTEAFF.